These T cell receptor beta chains were read from a single sample in a study of blood T cell repertoires in COVID-19. Sequenced by immunoSEQ multiplex PCR; TCRdb stores in-frame clones only, minus some. The table shows approximately 92,000 clones, with around 90% occurring only once. The sequenced sample was peripheral blood. The receptors were gathered from a woman aged 55-70 years with COVID-19, enrolled during active disease. Each CDR3 is given without its conserved first and last residue. The D gene is left open where the match is weak.

J: TRBJ1-2
V: TRBV6-5
D: -
CDR3: ASSYSSGGANYGYT

J: TRBJ1-3
V: TRBV4-1
D: -
CDR3: ASSQDVGRISNTIY

J: TRBJ1-1
V: TRBV18
D: -
CDR3: ASSPRLIANTEAF

J: TRBJ2-3
V: TRBV5-1
D: -
CDR3: ASSPGSTDTQY

J: TRBJ1-6
V: TRBV2
D: TRBD1
CDR3: ARGQVNVSPLH

J: TRBJ2-7
V: TRBV30
D: TRBD1
CDR3: AWRTGKGYEQY

J: TRBJ2-2
V: TRBV27
D: TRBD2
CDR3: ASRPTSGRANTGELF

J: TRBJ2-7
V: TRBV7-6
D: -
CDR3: ASSLEGAGRSSYEQY

J: TRBJ2-2
V: TRBV10-1
D: -
CDR3: ASSESWGGTGELF

J: TRBJ2-3
V: TRBV5-1
D: TRBD2
CDR3: ASSLTSGGTDTQY

J: TRBJ1-5
V: TRBV29-1
D: -
CDR3: SIQEGNQPQH

J: TRBJ2-7
V: TRBV7-2
D: TRBD2
CDR3: ASSLVAGGGTEQY

J: TRBJ2-7
V: TRBV15
D: -
CDR3: ATSRDPTTGEQY

J: TRBJ2-1
V: TRBV9
D: TRBD2
CDR3: ASSVGGANNEQF

J: TRBJ1-2
V: TRBV28
D: -
CDR3: ASSTTGGNYGYT

J: TRBJ2-7
V: TRBV7-2
D: -
CDR3: ASSPRTFSYEQY

J: TRBJ2-7
V: TRBV27
D: -
CDR3: ASSPGVVSGEQY

J: TRBJ1-2
V: TRBV9
D: TRBD1
CDR3: ASAGQGSYGYT

J: TRBJ1-1
V: TRBV27
D: -
CDR3: ASRIQGAGTEAF

J: TRBJ1-1
V: TRBV7-8
D: TRBD1
CDR3: ASTYPGDRWNTEAF

J: TRBJ1-2
V: TRBV3-1/TRBV3-2
D: -
CDR3: ASSPSGGWGYT

J: TRBJ2-7
V: TRBV7-2
D: -
CDR3: ASSLVAGAYEQY

J: TRBJ2-3
V: TRBV5-1
D: -
CDR3: ASQRQTTDTQY

J: TRBJ1-3
V: TRBV29-1
D: TRBD1
CDR3: SVSQGAVGNTIY

J: TRBJ2-2
V: TRBV21-1
D: -
CDR3: ASSKREGTGVTGELF

J: TRBJ2-3
V: TRBV5-1
D: -
CDR3: ASSYLGRTDTQY

J: TRBJ1-4
V: TRBV6-2/TRBV6-3
D: -
CDR3: ASSRGGGAREKLF

J: TRBJ1-3
V: TRBV18
D: -
CDR3: ASSPNRATSSGNTIY

J: TRBJ2-3
V: TRBV7-8
D: TRBD2
CDR3: ASSTTSGGSY

J: TRBJ2-5
V: TRBV4-1
D: -
CDR3: ASSPKTPEKTQY

J: TRBJ1-4
V: TRBV4-2
D: -
CDR3: ASSPAGQPTNEKLF

J: TRBJ1-1
V: TRBV5-1
D: -
CDR3: ASSSNTEAF

J: TRBJ2-2
V: TRBV10-1
D: TRBD1
CDR3: ASSESTLTRTGDTGELF